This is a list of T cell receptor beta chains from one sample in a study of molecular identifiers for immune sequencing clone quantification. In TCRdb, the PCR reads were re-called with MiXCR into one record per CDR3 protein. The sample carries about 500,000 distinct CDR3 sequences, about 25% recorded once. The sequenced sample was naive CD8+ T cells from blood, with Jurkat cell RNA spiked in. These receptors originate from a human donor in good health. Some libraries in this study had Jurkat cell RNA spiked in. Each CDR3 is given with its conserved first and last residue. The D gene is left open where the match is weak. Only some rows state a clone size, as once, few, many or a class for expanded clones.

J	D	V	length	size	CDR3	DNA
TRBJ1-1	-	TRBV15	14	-	CATSRDPENTEAFF	TGTGCCACCAGCAGAGATCCGGAGAACACTGAAGCTTTCTTT
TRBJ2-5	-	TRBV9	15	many	CASSLMGGKQETQYF	TGTGCCAGCAGCCTAATGGGCGGTAAACAAGAGACCCAGTACTTC
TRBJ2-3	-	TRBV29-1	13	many	CSVLEGSTDTQYF	TGCAGCGTTTTGGAGGGATCGACAGATACGCAGTATTTT
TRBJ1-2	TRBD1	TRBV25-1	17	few	CASSEWDRAARGYGYTF	TGTGCCAGCAGTGAATGGGACAGGGCCGCGAGGGGCTATGGCTACACCTTC
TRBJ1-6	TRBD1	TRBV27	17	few	CASSLSELGTGNSPLHF	TGTGCCAGCAGTTTATCGGAGTTAGGGACAGGGAATTCACCCCTCCACTTT
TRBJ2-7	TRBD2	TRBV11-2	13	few	CASRPTSGYEQYF	TGTGCCAGCAGACCGACTAGCGGCTACGAGCAGTACTTC
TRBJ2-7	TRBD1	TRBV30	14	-	CAWSYAAGGYEQYF	TGTGCCTGGAGTTATGCAGCAGGGGGCTACGAGCAGTACTTC
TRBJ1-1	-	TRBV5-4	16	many	CASSLDPAGMNTEAFF	TGTGCCAGCAGCTTGGATCCGGCAGGGATGAACACTGAAGCTTTCTTT
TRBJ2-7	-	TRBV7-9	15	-	CASSSPDRSSYEQYF	TGTGCCAGCAGCTCACCGGACCGTTCCTCCTACGAGCAGTACTTC
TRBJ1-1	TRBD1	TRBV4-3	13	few	CASSLKGTGGAFF	TGCGCCAGCAGCCTAAAAGGGACAGGGGGAGCTTTCTTT
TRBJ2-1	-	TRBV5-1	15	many	CASSLETSSYNEQFF	TGCGCCAGCAGCTTGGAAACGAGCTCCTACAATGAGCAGTTCTTC
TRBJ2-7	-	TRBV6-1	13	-	CASNYRGSYEQYF	TGTGCCAGCAACTATCGGGGATCCTACGAGCAGTACTTC
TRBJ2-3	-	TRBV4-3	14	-	CASSQAPNGDTQYF	TGCGCCAGCAGCCAGGCGCCTAATGGGGATACGCAGTATTTT
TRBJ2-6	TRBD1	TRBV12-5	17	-	CASGSGQALPGANVLTF	TGTGCTAGTGGTTCGGGACAGGCCCTCCCTGGGGCCAACGTCCTGACTTTC
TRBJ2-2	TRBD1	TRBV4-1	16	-	CASSPGTEANTGELFF	TGCGCCAGCAGCCCCGGGACAGAGGCGAACACCGGGGAGCTGTTTTTT
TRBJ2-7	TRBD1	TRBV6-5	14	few	CASSWTGPMGEQYF	TGTGCCAGCAGTTGGACAGGGCCGATGGGGGAGCAGTACTTC
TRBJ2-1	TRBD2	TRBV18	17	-	CASSPRGTREDYNEQFF	TGTGCCAGCTCACCACGCGGGACTAGAGAGGACTACAATGAGCAGTTCTTC
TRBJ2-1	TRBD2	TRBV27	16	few	CASSLLGTSGSFEQFF	TGTGCCAGCAGTTTATTGGGGACTAGCGGGAGCTTTGAGCAGTTCTTC
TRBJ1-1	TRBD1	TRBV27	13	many	CASRDRGGTEAFF	TGTGCCAGCAGGGACAGGGGTGGCACTGAAGCTTTCTTT
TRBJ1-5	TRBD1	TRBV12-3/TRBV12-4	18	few	CASSLALSMDRGDQPQHF	TGTGCCAGCAGTTTAGCCCTATCCATGGACAGGGGGGATCAGCCCCAGCATTTT
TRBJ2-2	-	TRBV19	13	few	CASSIQNTGELFF	TGTGCCAGTAGTATCCAGAACACCGGGGAGCTGTTTTTT
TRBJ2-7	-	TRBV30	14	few	CAWGQGSGPYEQYF	TGTGCCTGGGGTCAGGGGAGCGGTCCCTACGAGCAGTACTTC